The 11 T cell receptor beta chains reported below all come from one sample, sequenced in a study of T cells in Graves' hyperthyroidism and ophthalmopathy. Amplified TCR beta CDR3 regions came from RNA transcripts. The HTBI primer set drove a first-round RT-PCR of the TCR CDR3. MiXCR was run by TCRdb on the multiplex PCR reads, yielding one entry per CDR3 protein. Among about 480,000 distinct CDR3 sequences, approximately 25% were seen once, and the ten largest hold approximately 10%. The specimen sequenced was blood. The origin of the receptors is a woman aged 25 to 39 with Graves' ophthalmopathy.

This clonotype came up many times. CDR3 residues: CASVTDSNSPLHF. CDR3 nucleotides: TGTGCCAGTGTAACAGATAGTAATTCACCCCTCCACTTT. The genes are TRBV2 and TRBJ1-6, with D hard to call. The length of the CDR3 is 13 residues. CDR1 and CDR2 from the germline V gene are SNHLY and FYNNEI. V was cut by 9 bases and J by 6 bases, with 12 bases left in between. The full variable domain, in which reference TRBV2 and TRBJ1-6 provide the parts outside the CDR3, is EPEVTQTPSHQVTQMGQEVILRCVPISNHLYFYWYRQILGQKVEFLVSFYNNEISEKSEIFDDQFSVERPDGSNFTLKIRSTKLEDSAMYFCASVTDSNSPLHFGNGTRLTVT.

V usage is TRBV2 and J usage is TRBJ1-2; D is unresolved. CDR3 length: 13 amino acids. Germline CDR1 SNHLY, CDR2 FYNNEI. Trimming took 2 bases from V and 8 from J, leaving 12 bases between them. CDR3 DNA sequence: TGTGCCAGCAGTGAACTGGGGTCAAGCGGCTACACCTTC. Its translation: CASSELGSSGYTF. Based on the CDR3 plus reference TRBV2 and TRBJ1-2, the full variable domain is EPEVTQTPSHQVTQMGQEVILRCVPISNHLYFYWYRQILGQKVEFLVSFYNNEISEKSEIFDDQFSVERPDGSNFTLKIRSTKLEDSAMYFCASSELGSSGYTFGSGTRLTVV.

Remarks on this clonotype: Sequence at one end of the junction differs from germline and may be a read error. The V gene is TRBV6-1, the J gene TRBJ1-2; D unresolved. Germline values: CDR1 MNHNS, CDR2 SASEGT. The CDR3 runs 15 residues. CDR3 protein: CASSESAPVNYGYTF. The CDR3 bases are TGTGCTAGCAGTGAATCAGCCCCAGTTAACTATGGCTACACCTTC.

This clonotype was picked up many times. As DNA, the CDR3 is TGTGCCAGCAGTGAGCGGGCTAGAAACACCGGGGAGCTGTTTTTT. Amino acids: CASSERARNTGELFF. The chain couples TRBV6-1 to TRBJ2-2; tentative D call: TRBD2 (5 bases). Deletions cut 3 bases from V and 2 bases from J, with 10 bases between. The CDR3 is made up of 15 amino acids. Germline V gives CDR1 MNHNS, CDR2 SASEGT.

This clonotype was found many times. The CDR3 region has the DNA TGTGCCTGCGCTCTGAGCTCCTACGAGCAGTACTTC. As protein: CACALSSYEQYF. This chain uses TRBV2 with TRBJ2-7; D gene unclear. Germline V lookup: CDR1 SNHLY, CDR2 FYNNEI. The V gene lost 11 bases and the J gene lost 0 bases, with 11 bases spanning the gap. This CDR3 region has 12 residues.

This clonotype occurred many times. The CDR3 loop is CASSISGDQPQHF. The CDR3 DNA reads as TGTGCCAGCAGTATTTCAGGGGATCAGCCCCAGCATTTT. The chain is built from TRBV2 and TRBJ1-5; D is perhaps TRBD1 (6 bases). Germline CDR1 SNHLY, CDR2 FYNNEI. V was cut by 5 bases and J by 5 bases, with 10 bases left in between. This CDR3 region has 13 residues.

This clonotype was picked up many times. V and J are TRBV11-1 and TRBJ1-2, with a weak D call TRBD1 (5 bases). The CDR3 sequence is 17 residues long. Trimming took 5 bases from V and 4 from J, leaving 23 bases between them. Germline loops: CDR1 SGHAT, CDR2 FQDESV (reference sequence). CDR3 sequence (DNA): TGTGCCAGCAGCGCTCTTGGTTTAGGGGTTAGTCTCTATGGCTACACCTTC. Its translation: CASSALGLGVSLYGYTF.

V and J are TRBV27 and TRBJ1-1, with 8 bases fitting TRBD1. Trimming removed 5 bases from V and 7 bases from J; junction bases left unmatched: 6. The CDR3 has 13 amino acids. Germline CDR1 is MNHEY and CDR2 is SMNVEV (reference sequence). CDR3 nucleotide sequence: TGTGCCAGCAGTCAGGGGGCATTGGTTGAAGCTTTCTTT. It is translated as CASSQGALVEAFF.

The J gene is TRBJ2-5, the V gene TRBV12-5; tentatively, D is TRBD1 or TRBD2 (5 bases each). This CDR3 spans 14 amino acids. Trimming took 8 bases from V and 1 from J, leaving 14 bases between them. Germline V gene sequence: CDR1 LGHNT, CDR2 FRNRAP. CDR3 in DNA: TGTGCTAGTTCCCCCACGGGGCTCCAAGAGACCCAGTACTTC. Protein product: CASSPTGLQETQYF.

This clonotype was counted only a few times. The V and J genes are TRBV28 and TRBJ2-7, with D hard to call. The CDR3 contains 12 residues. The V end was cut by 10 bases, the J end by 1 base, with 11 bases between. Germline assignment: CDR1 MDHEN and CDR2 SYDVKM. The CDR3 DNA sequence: TGTGCCATCACGGGCAGATCCTACGAGCAGTACTTC. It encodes CAITGRSYEQYF.

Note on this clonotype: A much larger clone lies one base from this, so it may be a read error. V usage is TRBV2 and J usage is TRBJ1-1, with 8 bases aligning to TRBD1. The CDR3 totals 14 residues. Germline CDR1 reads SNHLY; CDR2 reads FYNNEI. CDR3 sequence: CASSGLQGETEDFF. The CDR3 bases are TGTGCCAGCAGCGGGTTACAGGGGGAAACTGAAGATTTCTTT.